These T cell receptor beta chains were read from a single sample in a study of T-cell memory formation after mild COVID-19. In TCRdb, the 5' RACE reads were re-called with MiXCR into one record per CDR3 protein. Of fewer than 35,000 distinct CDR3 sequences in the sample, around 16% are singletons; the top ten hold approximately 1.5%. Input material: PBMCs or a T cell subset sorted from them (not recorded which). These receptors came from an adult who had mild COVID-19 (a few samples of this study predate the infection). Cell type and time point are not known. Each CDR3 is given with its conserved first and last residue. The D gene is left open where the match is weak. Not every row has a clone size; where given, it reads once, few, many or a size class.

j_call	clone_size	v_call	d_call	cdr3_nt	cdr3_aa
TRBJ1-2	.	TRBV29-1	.	TGCAGCGCCCAAACGTTGGACAGTGTCTATGGCTACACCTTC	CSAQTLDSVYGYTF
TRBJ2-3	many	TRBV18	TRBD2	TGTGCCAGCTCACCTGGACTTATTGGACTAGCGGGGATTAGCACAGATACGCAGTATTTT	CASSPGLIGLAGISTDTQYF
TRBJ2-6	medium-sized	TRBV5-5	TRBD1	TGTGCCAGCAGCCGGACAGGACAAGGATTCCTGACTTTC	CASSRTGQGFLTF
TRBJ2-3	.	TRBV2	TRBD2	TGTGCCAGCAGTGGAGCGGGACTAGCGAGCACAGATACGCAGTATTTT	CASSGAGLASTDTQYF
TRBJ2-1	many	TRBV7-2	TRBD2	TGTGCCAGCAGCATACGTAGCGGGGGGGCCCCTGGTGAGCAGTTCTTC	CASSIRSGGAPGEQFF
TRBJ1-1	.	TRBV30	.	TGTGCCTGGAGTGCCCCTGGCGCTGAAGCTTTCTTT	CAWSAPGAEAFF
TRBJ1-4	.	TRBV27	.	TGTGCCAGCAGTTTATTTGCGGTTGCAACTAATGAAAAACTGTTTTTT	CASSLFAVATNEKLFF
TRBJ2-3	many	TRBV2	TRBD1	TGTGCCAGCAGAGGACAGGGGGCGCGGACAGATACGCAGTATTTT	CASRGQGARTDTQYF
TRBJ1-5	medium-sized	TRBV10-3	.	TGTGCCATATCAACAGGGTTAAGCAATCAGCCCCAGCATTTT	CAISTGLSNQPQHF
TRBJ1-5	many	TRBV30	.	TGTGCCTGGAGTGTTCGGGGGAATCAGCCCCAGCATTTT	CAWSVRGNQPQHF
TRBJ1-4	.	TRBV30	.	TGTGCCTCAAGCGGGGGGCCCAATGAAAAACTGTTTTTT	CASSGGPNEKLFF
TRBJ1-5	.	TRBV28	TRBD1	TGTGCCAGCAGGGGACAGGGAATTATAGGCAATCAGCCCCAGCATTTT	CASRGQGIIGNQPQHF
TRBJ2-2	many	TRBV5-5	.	TGTGCCAGCACCAAGGACGGAAACACCGGGGAGCTGTTTTTT	CASTKDGNTGELFF
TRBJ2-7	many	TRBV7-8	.	TGTGCCAGCAGCTTAAATCTTAGGGAGCAGTACTTC	CASSLNLREQYF
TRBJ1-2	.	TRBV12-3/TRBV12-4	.	TGTGCCACCCGTCGACTGGGAAATGGCTACACCTTC	CATRRLGNGYTF
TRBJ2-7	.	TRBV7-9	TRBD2	TGTGCCAGCAGCCCCGGGACTAGCGGTTCCCCAAGCCAGTACTTC	CASSPGTSGSPSQYF
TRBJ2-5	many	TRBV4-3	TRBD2	TGCGCCAGCAGCCAAGATCGTGGAGCGGGGCAAGAGACCCAGTACTTC	CASSQDRGAGQETQYF
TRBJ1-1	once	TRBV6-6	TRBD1	TGTGCCAGCAGGGACAGGGGGCGCGTGACTGAAGCTTTCTTT	CASRDRGRVTEAFF
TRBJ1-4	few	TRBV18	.	TGTGCCAGCTCACCACCCACCGGAAATGAAAAACTGTTTTTT	CASSPPTGNEKLFF
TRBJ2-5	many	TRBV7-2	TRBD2	TGTGCCAGCAGCTTAATTCTAGCGGGGGAGACCCAGTACTTC	CASSLILAGETQYF
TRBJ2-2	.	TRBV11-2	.	TGTGCCAGCAGCTCTTGGGTTGCGCCTACGAACACCGGGGAGCTGTTTTTT	CASSSWVAPTNTGELFF
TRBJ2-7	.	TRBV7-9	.	TGTGCCAGCAGCTGGGACCGCCGCTACGAGCAGTACTTC	CASSWDRRYEQYF
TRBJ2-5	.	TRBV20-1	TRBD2	TGCAGTGCTCGGACTAGCGGGAGCTGGGGAGAGACCCAGTACTTC	CSARTSGSWGETQYF
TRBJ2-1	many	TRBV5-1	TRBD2	TGCGCCAGCAGCTTTACTAGCGGAGACTACAATGAGCAGTTCTTC	CASSFTSGDYNEQFF
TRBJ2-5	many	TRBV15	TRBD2	TGTGCCACCAGCAGAGATACTAGCGAGGAGACCCAGTACTTC	CATSRDTSEETQYF
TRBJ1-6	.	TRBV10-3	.	TGTGCCATCAGTGCCAGGACGGATTCACCCCTCCACTTT	CAISARTDSPLHF
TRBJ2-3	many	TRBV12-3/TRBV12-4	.	TGTGCCAGCAGTTTAATAAGTCGGAAGGGCACAGATACGCAGTATTTT	CASSLISRKGTDTQYF
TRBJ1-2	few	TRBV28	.	TGTGCCAGCAGGTCCTACTCAACCAACTATGGCTACACCTTC	CASRSYSTNYGYTF